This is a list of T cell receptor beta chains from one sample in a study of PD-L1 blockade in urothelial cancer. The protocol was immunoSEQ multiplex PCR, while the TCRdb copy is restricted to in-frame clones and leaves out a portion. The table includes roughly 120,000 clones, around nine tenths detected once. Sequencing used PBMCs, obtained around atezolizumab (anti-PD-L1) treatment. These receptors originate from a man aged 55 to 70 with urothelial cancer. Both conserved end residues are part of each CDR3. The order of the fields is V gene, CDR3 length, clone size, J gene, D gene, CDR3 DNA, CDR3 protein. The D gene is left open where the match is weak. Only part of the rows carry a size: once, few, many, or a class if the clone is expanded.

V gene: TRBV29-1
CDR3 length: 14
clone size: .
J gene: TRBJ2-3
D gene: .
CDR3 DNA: TGCAGCGCCCCGGGGGGCGCAGTGGCAGATACGCAGTATTTT
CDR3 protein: CSAPGGAVADTQYF

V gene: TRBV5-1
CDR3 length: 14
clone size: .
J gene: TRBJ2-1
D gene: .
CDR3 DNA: TGCGCCACCCGAAGGGGGGGCGCCAACAATGAGCAGTTCTTC
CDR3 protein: CATRRGGANNEQFF

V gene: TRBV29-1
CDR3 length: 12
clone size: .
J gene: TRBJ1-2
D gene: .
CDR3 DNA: TGCAGCGTTGAAAGGCCGGGGAATGGCTACACCTTC
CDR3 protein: CSVERPGNGYTF

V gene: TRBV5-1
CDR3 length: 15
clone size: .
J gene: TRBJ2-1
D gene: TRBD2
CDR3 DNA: TGCGCCAGCAGCCAAGCGGGAGGGCCGGGTAATGAGCAGTTCTTC
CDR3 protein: CASSQAGGPGNEQFF

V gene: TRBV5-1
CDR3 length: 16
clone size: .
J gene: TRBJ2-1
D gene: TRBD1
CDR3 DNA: TGCGCCAGCAGCCCCTCCGGGACAGGGGATGACAATGAGCAGTTCTTC
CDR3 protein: CASSPSGTGDDNEQFF

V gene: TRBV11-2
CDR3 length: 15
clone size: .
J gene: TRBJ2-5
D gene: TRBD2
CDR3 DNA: TGTGCCAGCAGCTTAATGACTAGCGGGAGGTACACCCAGTACTTC
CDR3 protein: CASSLMTSGRYTQYF

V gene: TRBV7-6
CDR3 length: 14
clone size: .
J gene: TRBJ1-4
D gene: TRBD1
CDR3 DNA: TGTGCCAGCAGCCAAGGACAGGGGGGTGAAAAACTGTTTTTT
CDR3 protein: CASSQGQGGEKLFF

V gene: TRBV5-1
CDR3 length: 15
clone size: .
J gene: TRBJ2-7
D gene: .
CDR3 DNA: TGCGCCAGCAGCTTGGCCAAGGGACTCCGGGGCGAGCAGTACTTC
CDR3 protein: CASSLAKGLRGEQYF

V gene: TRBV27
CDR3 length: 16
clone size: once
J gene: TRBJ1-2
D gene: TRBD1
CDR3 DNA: TGTGCCAGCAGTTTATCTCGACAGGGGGCTTACTATGGCTACACCTTC
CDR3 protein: CASSLSRQGAYYGYTF

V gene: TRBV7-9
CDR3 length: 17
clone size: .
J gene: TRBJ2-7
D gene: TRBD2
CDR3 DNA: TGTGCCAGCAGCTTAGCTCCCCCCGGGACTAGCTCCTACGAGCAGTACTTC
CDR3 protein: CASSLAPPGTSSYEQYF

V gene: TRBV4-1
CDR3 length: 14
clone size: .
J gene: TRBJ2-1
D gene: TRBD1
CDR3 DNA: TGCGCCAGCAGCCAAGTGACAGGGACGGATGAGCAGTTCTTC
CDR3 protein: CASSQVTGTDEQFF

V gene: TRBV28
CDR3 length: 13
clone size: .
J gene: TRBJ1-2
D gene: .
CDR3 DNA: TGTGCCAGCAGTTTAGGGCAGAACTATGGCTACACCTTC
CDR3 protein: CASSLGQNYGYTF

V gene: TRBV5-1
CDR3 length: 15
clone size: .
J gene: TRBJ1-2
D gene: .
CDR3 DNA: TGCGCCAGCAGCTTGGATGGCAGATCTAACTATGGCTACACCTTC
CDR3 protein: CASSLDGRSNYGYTF

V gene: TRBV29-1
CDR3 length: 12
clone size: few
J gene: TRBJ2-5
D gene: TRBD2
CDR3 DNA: TGCAGCGGACGCGGGGGGAGGGAGACCCAGTACTTC
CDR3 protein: CSGRGGRETQYF

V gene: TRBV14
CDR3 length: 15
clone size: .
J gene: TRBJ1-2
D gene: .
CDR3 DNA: TGTGCCAGCAGCCAAGTCCCAAGGGGGTTTTCTGGCTACACCTTC
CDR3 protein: CASSQVPRGFSGYTF

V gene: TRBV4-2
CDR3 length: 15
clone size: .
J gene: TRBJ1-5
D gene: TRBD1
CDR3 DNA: TGTGCCAGCAGCCCGGGACAGGGGGCCGTTCAGCCCCAGCATTTT
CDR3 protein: CASSPGQGAVQPQHF

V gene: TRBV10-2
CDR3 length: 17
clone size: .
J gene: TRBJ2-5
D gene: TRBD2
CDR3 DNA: TGCGCCAGCACTAGAGGAACTAGCGGGAGTGGGCAAGAGACCCAGTACTTC
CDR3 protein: CASTRGTSGSGQETQYF

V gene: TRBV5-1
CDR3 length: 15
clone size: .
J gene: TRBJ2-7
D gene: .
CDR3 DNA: TGCGCCAGCAGCTTGGCCACAGGTAGCGGCTACGAGCAGTACTTC
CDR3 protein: CASSLATGSGYEQYF

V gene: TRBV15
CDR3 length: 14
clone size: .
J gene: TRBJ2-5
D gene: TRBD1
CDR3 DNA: TGTGCCACCAGCAGGGGGACAGGGGAAGAGACCCAGTACTTC
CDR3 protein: CATSRGTGEETQYF

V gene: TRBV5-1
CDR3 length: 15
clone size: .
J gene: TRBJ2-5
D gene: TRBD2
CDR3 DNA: TGCGCCAGCAGGTCCGGGACTAGCGGGGTAGAGACCCAGTACTTC
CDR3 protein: CASRSGTSGVETQYF

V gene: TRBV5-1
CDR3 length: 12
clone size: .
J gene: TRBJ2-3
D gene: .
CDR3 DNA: TGCGCCAGCAGCTTGGTCGGAGATACGCAGTATTTT
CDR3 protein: CASSLVGDTQYF

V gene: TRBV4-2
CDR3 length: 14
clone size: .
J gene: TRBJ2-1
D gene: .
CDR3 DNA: TGTGCCAGCAGGGACTTAAGCTCCTACAATGAGCAGTTCTTC
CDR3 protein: CASRDLSSYNEQFF

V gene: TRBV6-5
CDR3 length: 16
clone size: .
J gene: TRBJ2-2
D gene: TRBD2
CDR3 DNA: TGTGCCAGCAGTTACTTCGGGGGGACGAACACCGGGGAGCTGTTTTTT
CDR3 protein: CASSYFGGTNTGELFF

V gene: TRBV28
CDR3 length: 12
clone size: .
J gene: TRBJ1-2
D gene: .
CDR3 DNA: TGTGCCAGCAGTTCCCCCGCGCATGGCTACACCTTC
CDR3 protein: CASSSPAHGYTF

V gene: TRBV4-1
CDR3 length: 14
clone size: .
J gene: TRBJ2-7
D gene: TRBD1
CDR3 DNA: TGCGCCAGCAGCCAGGGGACAGGGGGCGACGAGCAGTACTTC
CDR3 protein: CASSQGTGGDEQYF

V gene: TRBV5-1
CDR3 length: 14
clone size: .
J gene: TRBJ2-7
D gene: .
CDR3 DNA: TGCGCCAGCGGAGCTTGGGACAACTCCTACGAGCAGTACTTC
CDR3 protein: CASGAWDNSYEQYF

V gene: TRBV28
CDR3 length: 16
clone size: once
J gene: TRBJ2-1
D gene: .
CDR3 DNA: TGTGCCAGCAGTCGATCAGGGGCCCTCTCCTACAATGAGCAGTTCTTC
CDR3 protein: CASSRSGALSYNEQFF

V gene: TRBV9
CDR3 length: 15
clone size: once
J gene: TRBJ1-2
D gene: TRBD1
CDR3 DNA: TGTGCCAGCAGCGTAGCTTTAGGGGGCACTGATGGCTACACCTTC
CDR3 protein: CASSVALGGTDGYTF

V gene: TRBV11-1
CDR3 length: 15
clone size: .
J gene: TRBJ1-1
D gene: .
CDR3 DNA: TGTGCCAGCAGCTTTCCGGCAGGGATGAACACTGAAGCTTTCTTT
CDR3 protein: CASSFPAGMNTEAFF

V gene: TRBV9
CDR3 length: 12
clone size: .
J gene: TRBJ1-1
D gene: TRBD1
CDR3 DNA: TGTGCCAGCAGCCCAGGGGGCGGTGAAGCTTTCTTT
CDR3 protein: CASSPGGGEAFF

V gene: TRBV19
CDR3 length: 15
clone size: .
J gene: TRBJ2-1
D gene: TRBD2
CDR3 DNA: TGTGCCAGTAGTAGGGCTAGCGGACAATACAATGAGCAGTTCTTC
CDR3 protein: CASSRASGQYNEQFF

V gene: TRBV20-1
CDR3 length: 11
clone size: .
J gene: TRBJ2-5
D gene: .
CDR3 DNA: TGCAGTGTGGACAGCCAAGAGACCCAGTACTTC
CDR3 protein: CSVDSQETQYF

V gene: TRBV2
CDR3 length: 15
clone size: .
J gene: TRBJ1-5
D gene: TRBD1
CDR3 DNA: TGTGCCAGCAGCCTAGACAGGGGGAGCAATCAGCCCCAGCATTTT
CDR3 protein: CASSLDRGSNQPQHF

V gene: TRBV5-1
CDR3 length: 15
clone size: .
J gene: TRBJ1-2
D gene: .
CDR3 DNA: TGCGCCAGCAGCCTTTTAGGAGGAGGCTTGGATGGCTACACCTTC
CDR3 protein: CASSLLGGGLDGYTF

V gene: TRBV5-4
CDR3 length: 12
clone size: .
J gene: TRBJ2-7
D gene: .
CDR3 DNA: TGTGCCTGCTCACCCGAAAGAGGGGAGCAGTACTTC
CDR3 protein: CACSPERGEQYF

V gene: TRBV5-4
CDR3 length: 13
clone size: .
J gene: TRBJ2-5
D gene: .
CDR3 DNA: TGTGCCAGCAGCTTACAGTTTCAAGAGACCCAGTACTTC
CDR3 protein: CASSLQFQETQYF

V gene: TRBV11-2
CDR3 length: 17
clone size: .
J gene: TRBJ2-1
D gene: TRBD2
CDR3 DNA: TGTGCCAGCAGCCCCCCATCCGGGACTAGCGGCCACAATGAGCAGTTCTTC
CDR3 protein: CASSPPSGTSGHNEQFF

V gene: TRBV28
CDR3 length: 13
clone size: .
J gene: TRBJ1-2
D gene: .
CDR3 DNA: TGTGCCAGCAGGCGGACTATTAACTATGGCTACACCTTC
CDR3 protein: CASRRTINYGYTF

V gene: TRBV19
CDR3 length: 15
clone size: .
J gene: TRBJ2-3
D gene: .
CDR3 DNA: TGTGCCAGTAGTACATACAGGGTTAGCACAGATACGCAGTATTTT
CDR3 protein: CASSTYRVSTDTQYF

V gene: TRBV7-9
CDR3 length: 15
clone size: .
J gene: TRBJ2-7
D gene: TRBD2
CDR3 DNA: TGTGCCAGCAGCGAGAAGGGGACTAAATCCTACGAGCAGTACTTC
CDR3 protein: CASSEKGTKSYEQYF

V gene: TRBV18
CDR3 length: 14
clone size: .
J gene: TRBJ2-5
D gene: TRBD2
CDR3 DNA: TGTGCCAGCTCACCGTCGGGGGGCCAAGAGACCCAGTACTTC
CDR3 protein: CASSPSGGQETQYF

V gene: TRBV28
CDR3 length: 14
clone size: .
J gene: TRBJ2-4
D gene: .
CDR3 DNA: TGTGCCAGCAGTTTAAGAAAACTAGTTGACATTCAGTACTTC
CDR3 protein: CASSLRKLVDIQYF

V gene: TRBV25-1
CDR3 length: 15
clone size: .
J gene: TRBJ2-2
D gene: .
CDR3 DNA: TGTGCCAGCAGTGAATGGGGAGGACTGCACGGGGAGCTGTTTTTT
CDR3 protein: CASSEWGGLHGELFF

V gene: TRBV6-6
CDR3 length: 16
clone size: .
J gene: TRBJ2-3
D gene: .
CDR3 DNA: TGTGCCAGCAGTTACTCGATCGGCAGGGGAACAGATACGCAGTATTTT
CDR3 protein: CASSYSIGRGTDTQYF

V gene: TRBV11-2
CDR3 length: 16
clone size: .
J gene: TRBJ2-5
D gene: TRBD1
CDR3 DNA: TGTGCCAGCAGCTTGGCCGCCCGGGACAGGGGGGAGACCCAGTACTTC
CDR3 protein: CASSLAARDRGETQYF

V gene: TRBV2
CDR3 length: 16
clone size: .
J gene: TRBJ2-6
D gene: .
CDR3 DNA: TGTGCCAGCAGTGAGAGTTGGTTCTCTGGGGCCAACGTCCTGACTTTC
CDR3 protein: CASSESWFSGANVLTF

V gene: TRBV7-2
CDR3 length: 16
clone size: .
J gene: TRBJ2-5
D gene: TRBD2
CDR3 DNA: TGTGCCAGCAGCTTAGTAGGTAGCGGGAGAAGAGAGACCCAGTACTTC
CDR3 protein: CASSLVGSGRRETQYF

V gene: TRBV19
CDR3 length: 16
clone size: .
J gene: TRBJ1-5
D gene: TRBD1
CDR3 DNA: TGTGCCAGTAAACCGGGACAGGGGGCGCGAGGGCAGCCCCAGCATTTT
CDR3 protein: CASKPGQGARGQPQHF

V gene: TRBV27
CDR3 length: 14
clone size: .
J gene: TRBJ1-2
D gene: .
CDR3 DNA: TGTGCCAGCAGTTCCCTCCAGGGGAGTGGTGGCTACACCTTC
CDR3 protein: CASSSLQGSGGYTF

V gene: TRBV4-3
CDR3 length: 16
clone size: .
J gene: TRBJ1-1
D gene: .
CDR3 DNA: TGCGCCAGCAGCCAAGGGGATGGGGCATCGAACACTGAAGCTTTCTTT
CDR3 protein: CASSQGDGASNTEAFF